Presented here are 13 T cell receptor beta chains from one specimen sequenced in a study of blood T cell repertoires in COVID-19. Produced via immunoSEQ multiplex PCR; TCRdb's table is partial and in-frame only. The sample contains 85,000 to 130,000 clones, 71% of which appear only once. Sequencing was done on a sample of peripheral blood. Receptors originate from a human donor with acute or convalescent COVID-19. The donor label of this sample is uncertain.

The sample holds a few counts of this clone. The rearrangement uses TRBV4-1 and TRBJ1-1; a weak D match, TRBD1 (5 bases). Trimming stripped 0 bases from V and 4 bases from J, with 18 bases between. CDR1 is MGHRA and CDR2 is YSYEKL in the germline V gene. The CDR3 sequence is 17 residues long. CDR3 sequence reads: CASSQDFPRGEGTEAFF. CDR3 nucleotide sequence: TGCGCCAGCAGCCAAGATTTCCCCCGGGGGGAAGGCACTGAAGCTTTCTTT.

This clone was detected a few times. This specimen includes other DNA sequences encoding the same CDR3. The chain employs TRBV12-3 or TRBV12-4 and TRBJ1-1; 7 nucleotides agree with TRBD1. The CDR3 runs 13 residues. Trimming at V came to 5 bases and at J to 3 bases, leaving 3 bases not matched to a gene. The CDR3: CASSRTGYTEAFF. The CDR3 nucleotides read TGTGCCAGCAGTCGGACAGGATACACTGAAGCTTTCTTT.

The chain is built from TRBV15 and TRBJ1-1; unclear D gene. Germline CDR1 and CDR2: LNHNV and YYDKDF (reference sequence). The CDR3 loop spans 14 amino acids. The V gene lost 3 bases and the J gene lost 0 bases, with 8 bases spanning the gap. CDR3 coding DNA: TGTGCCACCAGCAGTGTGGCGGTGAACACTGAAGCTTTCTTT. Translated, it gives CATSSVAVNTEAFF.

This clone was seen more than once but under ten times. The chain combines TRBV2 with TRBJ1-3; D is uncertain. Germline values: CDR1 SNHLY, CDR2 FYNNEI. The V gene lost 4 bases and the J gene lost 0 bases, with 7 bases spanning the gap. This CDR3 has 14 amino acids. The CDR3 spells CASSGALSGNTIYF. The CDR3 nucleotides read TGTGCCAGCAGTGGGGCCCTCTCTGGAAACACCATATATTTT.

The CDR3 is CASSSGRTGELFF. CDR3 nucleotide sequence: TGTGCCAGCAGTTCTGGGAGGACCGGGGAGCTGTTTTTT. This chain links TRBV12-3 or TRBV12-4 with TRBJ2-2, with D possibly TRBD2 on 6 matching bases. V shed 4 bases and J shed 5 bases, with 8 bases lying between them. The length of the CDR3 is 13 residues.

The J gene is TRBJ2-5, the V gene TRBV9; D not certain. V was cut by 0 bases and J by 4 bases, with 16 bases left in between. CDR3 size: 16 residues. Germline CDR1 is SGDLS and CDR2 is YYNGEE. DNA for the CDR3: TGTGCCAGCAGCGTAGGGGCCGGTTGGGTCGGAGAGACCCAGTACTTC. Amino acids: CASSVGAGWVGETQYF.

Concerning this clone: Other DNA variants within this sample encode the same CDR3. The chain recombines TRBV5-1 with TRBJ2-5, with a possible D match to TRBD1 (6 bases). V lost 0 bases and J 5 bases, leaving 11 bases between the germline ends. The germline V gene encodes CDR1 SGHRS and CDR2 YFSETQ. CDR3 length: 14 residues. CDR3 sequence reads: CASSLVGGKETQYF. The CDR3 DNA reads TGCGCCAGCAGCTTGGTAGGGGGTAAGGAGACCCAGTACTTC.

CDR3: CASSPFLASTDTQYF. The CDR3 DNA follows: TGCGCCAGCAGCCCCTTCCTAGCTAGCACAGATACGCAGTATTTT. The chain is built from TRBV4-1 and TRBJ2-3; a weak D match, TRBD2 (5 bases). Trimming removed 4 bases at V and 0 bases at J, with 11 bases between. The CDR3 length is 15 residues. CDR1 is MGHRA and CDR2 is YSYEKL in the germline V gene.

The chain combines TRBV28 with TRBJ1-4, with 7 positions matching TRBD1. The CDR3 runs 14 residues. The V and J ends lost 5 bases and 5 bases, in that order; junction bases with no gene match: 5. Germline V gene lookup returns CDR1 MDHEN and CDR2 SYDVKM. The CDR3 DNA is TGTGCCAGCAGTGAAGGGGGCCCGAATGAAAAACTGTTTTTT. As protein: CASSEGGPNEKLFF.

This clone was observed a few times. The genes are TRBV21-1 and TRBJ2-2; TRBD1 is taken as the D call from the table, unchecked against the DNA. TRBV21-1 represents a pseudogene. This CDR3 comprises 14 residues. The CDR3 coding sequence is TGTGCCAGCAGCAAAACCCCCAGATTCGGGGAGCTGTTTTTT. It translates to CASSKTPRFGELFF.

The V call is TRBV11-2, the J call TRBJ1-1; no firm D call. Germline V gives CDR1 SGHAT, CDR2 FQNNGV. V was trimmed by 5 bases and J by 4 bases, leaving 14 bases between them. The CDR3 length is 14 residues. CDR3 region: CASSPTYGATEAFF. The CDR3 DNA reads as TGTGCCAGCAGCCCCACGTACGGAGCCACTGAAGCTTTCTTT. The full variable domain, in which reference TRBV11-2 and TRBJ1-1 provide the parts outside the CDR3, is EAGVAQSPRYKIIEKRQSVAFWCNPISGHATLYWYQQILGQGPKLLIQFQNNGVVDDSQLPKDRFSAERLKGVDSTLKIQPAKLEDSAVYLCASSPTYGATEAFFGQGTRLTVV.

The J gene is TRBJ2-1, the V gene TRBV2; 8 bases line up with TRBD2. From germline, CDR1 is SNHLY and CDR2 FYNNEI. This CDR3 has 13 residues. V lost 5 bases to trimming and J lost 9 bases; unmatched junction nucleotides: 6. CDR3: CASSRLALAEQFF. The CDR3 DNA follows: TGTGCCAGCAGTAGACTAGCGCTTGCTGAGCAGTTCTTC.

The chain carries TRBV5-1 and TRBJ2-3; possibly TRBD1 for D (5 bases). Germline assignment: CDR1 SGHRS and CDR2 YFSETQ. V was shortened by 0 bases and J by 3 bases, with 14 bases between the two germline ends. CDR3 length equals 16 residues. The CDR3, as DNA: TGCGCCAGCAGCTTGGCCTTACGGTCAGGGACAGATACGCAGTATTTT. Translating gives CASSLALRSGTDTQYF.